This TCR beta chain was observed in a study of vaccination effects on CD4 cells after COVID-19. Broader study findings: Clonal contraction was marked in infection- and vaccine-induced clones late after vaccination.

The sample holds one count of this clone. What it binds is not known. Some clones are missing from TCRdb's copy, which holds only in-frame ones; the method was immunoSEQ multiplex PCR. This sample has 50,000 to 75,000 clones, with roughly 79% found just once. ViraFEST expansion of antigen-specific CD4+ T cells with viral peptide pools preceded sequencing. Isolating CD4+ T cells followed approximately 10 days of culture. Supplemented with 8.5 to 10 IU/ml IL-2 and 7.5 to 10 ug/ml peptides, 2 million to 2.5 million PBMC per well were kept in culture. The germline V gene encodes CDR1 SGHTA and CDR2 FQGNSA. V gave up 1 base and J gave up 0 bases, with 9 bases separating them. The CDR3 extends over 15 amino acids.

J is TRBJ1-1 and V is TRBV7-2; D uncertain. The clonotype was recovered from a human donor who received a COVID-19 vaccine. The specimen was CD4+ T cells from PBMCs cultured with HCoV-229E spike peptides, collected before COVID-19 vaccination. In nucleotides, the CDR3 is TGTGCCAGCAGCTTAGTGTCTCAGATGAACACTGAAGCTTTCTTT. This codes for CASSLVSQMNTEAFF.